This TCR beta chain was documented in a study of blood T cell repertoires in COVID-19. Clones were read by immunoSEQ multiplex PCR, and TCRdb kept only the in-frame ones, dropping some. This table has 200,000 to 250,000 clones, less than 85% appearing once. The CDR3 has 14 amino acids. Germline values: CDR1 SNHLY, CDR2 FYNNEI. Trimming took off 8 bases at V and 0 bases at J, with 10 bases between the two ends. The receptor was derived from a woman in her 70s with acute or convalescent COVID-19. Sequencing was done on a sample of peripheral blood. The rearrangement links TRBV2 to TRBJ1-4; no definite D call. The CDR3 DNA follows: TGTGCCAGCCTCCGACTCACAACTAATGAAAAACTGTTTTTT. This codes for CASLRLTTNEKLFF. Full variable domain (remainder filled in from reference TRBV2 and TRBJ1-4): EPEVTQTPSHQVTQMGQEVILRCVPISNHLYFYWYRQILGQKVEFLVSFYNNEISEKSEIFDDQFSVERPDGSNFTLKIRSTKLEDSAMYFCASLRLTTNEKLFFGSGTQLSVL.